The entry below describes one T cell receptor (beta chain). Its antigen is undetermined. These data belong to a study of cytomegalovirus exposure and HLA in healthy donors. PCR used 60 Vbeta primers and 13 Jbeta primers. Method: immunoSEQ multiplex PCR; TCRdb's copy keeps in-frame clones and lacks some. The sample contains around 87,000 clones, approximately 84% of which appear only once. General observations from the study: A list of roughly 180 TCR beta chains associated with cytomegalovirus was given. A later analysis showed TCR association rates differing by HLA locus, peaking at DRB1 and lowest at HLA-C. Compared with the approximately 680-donor mean, an Asian-associated ancestry cluster reportedly had fewer N-insertions, according to a later analysis.

CDR3 length equals 12 residues. V was pared by 6 bases and J by 10 bases, with 15 bases between. CDR1 and CDR2 from the germline V gene are SNHLY and FYNNEI. The V gene is TRBV2, the J gene TRBJ1-1; possible D gene TRBD1, 6 bases. Sequenced input: PBMCs. This clonotype was sampled from a girl under 10 years old in good health and CMV-seropositive. DNA for the CDR3: TGTGCCAGCAGCGTGGACAGCGGAGGAGCTTTCTTT. It codes for CASSVDSGGAFF.